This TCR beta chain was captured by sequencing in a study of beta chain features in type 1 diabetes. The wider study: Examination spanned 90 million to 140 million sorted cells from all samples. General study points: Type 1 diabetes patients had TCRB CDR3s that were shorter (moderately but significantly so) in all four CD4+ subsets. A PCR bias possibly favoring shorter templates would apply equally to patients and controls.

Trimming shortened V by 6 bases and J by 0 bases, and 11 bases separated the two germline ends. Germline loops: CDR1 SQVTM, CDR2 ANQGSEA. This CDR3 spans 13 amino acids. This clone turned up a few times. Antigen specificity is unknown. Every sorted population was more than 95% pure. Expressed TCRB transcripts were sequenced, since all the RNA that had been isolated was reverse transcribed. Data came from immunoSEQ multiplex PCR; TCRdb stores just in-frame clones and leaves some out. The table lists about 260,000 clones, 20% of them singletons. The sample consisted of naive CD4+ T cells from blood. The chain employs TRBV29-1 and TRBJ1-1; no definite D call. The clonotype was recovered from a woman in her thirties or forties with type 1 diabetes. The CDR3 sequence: CSVGGKMNTEAFF. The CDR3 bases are TGCAGCGTCGGAGGGAAGATGAACACTGAAGCTTTCTTT.